Ten or more counts support the clone carrying this T cell receptor beta chain. The antigen is not known. This specimen belongs to a study of glioma-infiltrating T cells. TCR alpha and beta CDR3 regions were amplified from RNA using iRepertoire nested multiplex PCR. For one-step reverse transcription and amplification, roughly 95-400 ng of tissue mRNA or PBMC total RNA was used. Each CDR3 protein is one row after TCRdb ran MiXCR on the multiplex PCR reads. The sample carries about 130,000 distinct CDR3 sequences, roughly 25% recorded once. Study-level points and caveats: Tissue and blood shared very few CDR3 sequences. Tissue-blood divergence was below expectation in non-neoplastic patients, above in gliomas.

Input material: glioma tissue, nonneoplastic brain tissue, or PBMCs (not recorded which). This clonotype was obtained from a human donor with low-grade glioma or glioblastoma, undergoing nonglioma brain surgery, or in good health (not recorded which).

The CDR3 reads CASSYSEITDTQYF. In DNA, the CDR3 is TGTGCCAGCAGTTACTCTGAAATCACAGATACGCAGTATTTT. V and J are TRBV6-6 and TRBJ2-3; D call uncertain. V lost 0 bases and J lost 2, with 6 bases in between. CDR1 MNHNY and CDR2 SVGAGI come from the germline V gene (reference sequence). The CDR3 is made up of 14 amino acids.